This T cell receptor beta chain was identified during a study of blood T cell repertoires in COVID-19. This CDR3 contains 12 residues. The germline V gene encodes CDR1 SEHNR and CDR2 FQNEAQ (reference sequence). V shed 3 bases, J shed 6 bases, and the junction held 1 base outside the gene matches. The table lists this clone with a few counts. Some clones are missing from TCRdb's copy, which holds only in-frame ones; the method was immunoSEQ multiplex PCR. The repertoire consists of approximately 15,000 clones, with roughly 73% occurring once and the leading ten covering 20% to 25%. This chain connects TRBV7-9 to TRBJ2-7; 8 bases map to TRBD1. Sequencing was performed on peripheral blood. The clonotype comes from a boy under 10 years old with active or convalescent COVID-19. The CDR3 DNA reads as TGTGCCAGCAGCTTCCAGGGGGCCGAGCAGTACTTC. Protein sequence: CASSFQGAEQYF.